Listed here are 11 T cell receptor beta chains from one sample, sequenced in a study of cytotoxic CD8 clonotypes in ibrutinib-treated CLL. TCRdb keeps only in-frame clones here, not all; method: immunoSEQ multiplex PCR. The sample carries roughly 53,000 clones, roughly 49% recorded once. The source was PBMCs, collected at disease progression, from a patient treated with ibrutinib. Every receptor here comes from a human donor with chronic lymphocytic leukemia.

This clone appeared a few times. The chain uses TRBV7-2 and TRBJ2-7; the D gene could be TRBD1 or TRBD2 (5 bases each). The germline V and J ends were trimmed by 1 base and 2 bases, with 12 bases remaining between them. The germline gives CDR1 SGHTA, CDR2 FQGNSA. This CDR3 has 15 residues. The CDR3: CASSLVSGSPYEQYF. The CDR3 DNA sequence: TGTGCCAGCAGCTTAGTGTCAGGGAGTCCCTACGAGCAGTACTTC.

This clone was observed a few times. The rearrangement uses TRBV5-1 and TRBJ2-1; TRBD2 aligns across 10 bases. The CDR3 covers 16 residues. Germline lookup yields CDR1 SGHRS and CDR2 YFSETQ. After removal of 0 bases from V and 7 bases from J, the junction contained 7 bases not matched to a gene. The CDR3 here is CASSLEVLAGSNEQFF. The CDR3, as DNA: TGCGCCAGCAGCTTGGAGGTACTAGCGGGGAGTAATGAGCAGTTCTTC.

This sequence joins TRBV29-1 and TRBJ2-1, with 8 bases matching TRBD1. The germline CDR1 and CDR2 sequences are SQVTM and ANQGSEA. V was pared by 5 bases and J by 5 bases, with 14 bases of the junction left unmatched. The CDR3 length is 16 residues. CDR3 sequence: CSVKKPGRGLNNEQFF. DNA for the CDR3: TGCAGCGTTAAGAAACCAGGCAGGGGGCTAAACAATGAGCAGTTCTTC.

The chain has TRBV29-1 and TRBJ1-1; no clear D. Germline V lookup: CDR1 SQVTM, CDR2 ANQGSEA. The length of the CDR3 is 14 residues. V was trimmed by 1 base and J by 0 bases, leaving 9 bases between them. The CDR3 here is CSVEGRVMNTEAFF. For the CDR3, the DNA is TGCAGCGTTGAAGGCAGAGTAATGAACACTGAAGCTTTCTTT.

The genes are TRBV6-5 and TRBJ2-3; 8 nucleotides match TRBD2. The CDR3 is 14 residues long. Unmatched junction bases numbered 6, after V lost 6 bases and J lost 4 bases. Germline V gene lookup returns CDR1 MNHEY and CDR2 SVGAGI. CDR3 DNA sequence: TGTGCCAGCAGCCCCGGACTAGCTGCAGATACGCAGTATTTT. As protein: CASSPGLAADTQYF.

The chain couples TRBV10-3 to TRBJ2-7; D remains unclear. The CDR3 is 13 residues long. The germline gives CDR1 ENHRY, CDR2 SYGVKD. The CDR3 loop is CAHGAGISYEQYF. CDR3 nucleotides: TGTGCTCACGGCGCAGGCATCTCCTACGAGCAGTACTTC.

The V call is TRBV7-8, the J call TRBJ2-7, with a tentative D call TRBD2 (7 bases). The CDR3 runs to 13 residues. Trimming shortened V by 10 bases and J by 2 bases, and 15 bases separated the two germline ends. The germline CDR1 and CDR2 sequences are SGHVS and FQNEAQ. This CDR3 is CATKGGATYEQYF. CDR3 coding DNA: TGTGCCACCAAGGGGGGGGCAACCTACGAGCAGTACTTC.

This clone was found a few times. The chain couples TRBV27 to TRBJ2-6, with D possibly matching TRBD1 (6 bases). The CDR3 spans 15 residues. Germline assignment: CDR1 MNHEY and CDR2 SMNVEV (reference sequence). Trimming removed 5 bases from V and 1 base from J, with 9 bases in between. The CDR3 is CASSIQGSGANVLTF. CDR3 nucleotide sequence: TGTGCCAGCAGTATACAGGGTTCTGGGGCCAACGTCCTGACTTTC.

The gene calls are TRBV6-5 and TRBJ2-1, with TRBD2 matching over 7 bases. V shed 7 bases and J 13 bases; nucleotides not matched to a gene: 7. The CDR3 is 11 residues long. Per germline, CDR1 MNHEY and CDR2 SVGAGI. Written as DNA, the CDR3 is TGTGCCAGCACCACGGGAGGCACACAGTTCTTC. Translation gives CASTTGGTQFF.

This clone occurred a few times. The V and J genes are TRBV28 and TRBJ1-2, with TRBD1 matching 7 bases. The germline gives CDR1 MDHEN, CDR2 SYDVKM. The CDR3 contains 15 residues. The J segment lost 5 bases and the V segment lost 5 bases, leaving 11 bases of the junction unmatched. CDR3 DNA: TGTGCCAGCAGTCCACAAACAGGGGTAGGGTATGGCTACACCTTC. Protein sequence: CASSPQTGVGYGYTF.

To note about this clone: Other DNA sequences in this sample translate to the same CDR3. The rearrangement joins TRBV7-8 to TRBJ1-1; TRBD1 might be the D (6 bases). Germline lookup yields CDR1 SGHVS and CDR2 FQNEAQ. V gave up 2 bases and J gave up 3 bases, with 10 bases separating them. The CDR3 runs to 14 residues. As DNA, the CDR3 is TGTGCCAGCAGCTTAAGATACAGGGACACTGAAGCTTTCTTT. Protein sequence: CASSLRYRDTEAFF.